Listed below are T cell receptor beta chains from one sample, sequenced in a study of cytomegalovirus exposure and HLA in healthy donors. Profiling relied on immunoSEQ multiplex PCR, and the TCRdb table lists in-frame clones only, not all of them. The sample records 150,000 to 200,000 clones, approximately 86% being singletons. Sequencing used PBMCs. These TCRs come from a woman under 30 in good health and CMV-seronegative. The CDR3 runs from the conserved cysteine through the conserved F or W. The D gene is left open where the match is weak. Clone size is shown for a subset of rows, as once, few, many or a class of expanded clone.

d_call j_call v_call clone_size cdr3_aa cdr3_nt
. TRBJ1-2 TRBV18 . CASSPAAGMTEGYTF TGTGCCAGCTCCCCTGCGGCCGGAATGACGGAAGGCTACACCTTC
TRBD2 TRBJ2-1 TRBV4-1 once CASSNPGTSGRTYNEQFF TGCGCCAGCAGCAATCCCGGGACTAGCGGGAGGACCTACAATGAGCAGTTCTTC
TRBD1 TRBJ1-1 TRBV5-5 few CASSLNRGEAFF TGTGCCAGCAGCTTGAACAGGGGGGAAGCTTTCTTT
TRBD2 TRBJ2-7 TRBV5-1 . CASSLGGSSYEQYF TGCGCCAGCAGCTTGGGCGGGAGTTCCTACGAGCAGTACTTC
TRBD2 TRBJ2-7 TRBV19 . CASSIHRDYEPYEQYF TGTGCCAGTAGTATACACCGGGACTACGAACCCTACGAGCAGTACTTC
TRBD2 TRBJ2-1 TRBV2 . CASRLPSGGGPHEQFF TGTGCCAGCAGACTGCCTAGCGGGGGGGGACCCCATGAGCAGTTCTTC
. TRBJ2-3 TRBV5-6 . CASSLPGSSTDTQYF TGTGCCAGCAGCTTGCCAGGTTCTAGCACAGATACGCAGTATTTT
. TRBJ2-7 TRBV5-1 . CASSFTYEQYF TGCGCCAGCAGCTTCACCTACGAGCAGTACTTC
TRBD1 TRBJ1-5 TRBV10-3 . CAISGTGGGQPQHF TGTGCCATCAGTGGGACAGGGGGTGGTCAGCCCCAGCATTTT
. TRBJ1-4 TRBV18 . CASSPQGLNEKLFF TGTGCCAGCTCACCACAGGGACTGAATGAAAAACTGTTTTTT
. TRBJ2-5 TRBV29-1 . CSAGAGDETQYF TGCAGCGCGGGGGCGGGAGACGAGACCCAGTACTTC
. TRBJ1-1 TRBV2 . CASSNSPMNTEAFF TGTGCCAGCAGTAACAGCCCAATGAACACTGAAGCTTTCTTT
TRBD1 TRBJ1-5 TRBV6-1 . CASRWTGGSGQPQHF TGTGCCAGCAGATGGACAGGGGGCTCGGGTCAGCCCCAGCATTTT
. TRBJ1-1 TRBV18 . CASSPPEGTEAFF TGTGCCAGCTCACCACCGGAGGGGACTGAAGCTTTCTTT
. TRBJ2-1 TRBV27 . CASSFSEYNEQFF TGTGCCAGCAGTTTTAGCGAGTACAATGAGCAGTTCTTC
TRBD1 TRBJ2-2 TRBV5-1 . CASSLAVGQAGELFF TGCGCCAGCAGCTTGGCCGTCGGACAGGCCGGGGAGCTGTTTTTT
TRBD1 TRBJ1-5 TRBV27 once CASSQQGAYQPQHF TGTGCCAGCAGCCAGCAGGGGGCGTATCAGCCCCAGCATTTT
TRBD1 TRBJ2-6 TRBV10-3 . CAISWTGSGANVLTF TGTGCCATCAGTTGGACAGGGTCTGGGGCCAACGTCCTGACTTTC
TRBD1 TRBJ2-5 TRBV7-2 . CASSGDRGGETQYF TGTGCCAGCAGCGGGGACAGGGGAGGGGAGACCCAGTACTTC
. TRBJ1-6 TRBV6-5 . CASRTTGYSPLHF TGTGCCAGCAGAACCACAGGATATTCACCCCTCCACTTT
. TRBJ2-7 TRBV29-1 . CSGRDADSYEQYF TGCAGCGGGAGGGACGCCGACTCCTACGAGCAGTACTTC
TRBD2 TRBJ2-5 TRBV9 . CASSVGGAGTETQYF TGTGCCAGCAGCGTAGGGGGAGCGGGAACGGAGACCCAGTACTTC
. TRBJ2-7 TRBV7-9 . CASSTGAYEQYF TGTGCCAGCAGCACGGGAGCCTACGAGCAGTACTTC
. TRBJ2-5 TRBV29-1 . CSVVLERSQETQYF TGCAGCGTTGTCCTAGAAAGGAGCCAAGAGACCCAGTACTTC
TRBD2 TRBJ2-3 TRBV11-2 . CASSLPLPGLGTDTQYF TGTGCCAGCAGCTTACCGCTACCGGGACTAGGCACAGATACGCAGTATTTT
TRBD2 TRBJ2-4 TRBV2 . CASGREAKNIQYF TGTGCCAGCGGGAGGGAAGCCAAAAACATTCAGTACTTC
TRBD2 TRBJ2-7 TRBV6-5 . CASSYSSGSQNYEQYF TGTGCCAGCAGTTACTCTAGCGGGAGTCAAAACTACGAGCAGTACTTC
. TRBJ2-5 TRBV5-1 . CASSLARETQYF TGCGCCAGCAGCTTGGCCAGAGAGACCCAGTACTTC
. TRBJ1-5 TRBV19 . CASSSTGSVNQPQHF TGTGCCAGTAGTTCGACAGGTAGCGTCAATCAGCCCCAGCATTTT
. TRBJ2-3 TRBV7-2 once CASSLSQVVADTQYF TGTGCCAGCAGCTTATCTCAGGTTGTGGCAGATACGCAGTATTTT
TRBD1 TRBJ1-5 TRBV6-5 . CASRGQVAQPQHF TGTGCCAGCCGTGGACAGGTGGCTCAGCCCCAGCATTTT
. TRBJ2-2 TRBV19 . CASSFRLGLNTGELFF TGTGCCAGTAGTTTCCGACTAGGATTGAACACCGGGGAGCTGTTTTTT
TRBD1 TRBJ1-2 TRBV29-1 . CSAGGGSGYGYTF TGCAGCGCTGGAGGGGGCTCGGGGTATGGCTACACCTTC
. TRBJ2-7 TRBV28 . CASSLRAVTGSSYEQYF TGTGCCAGCAGTCTAAGGGCCGTCACAGGGAGCTCCTACGAGCAGTACTTC
TRBD2 TRBJ2-5 TRBV7-9 . CASSLRGLGQETQYF TGTGCCAGCAGCTTAAGGGGACTAGGGCAAGAGACCCAGTACTTC
. TRBJ2-7 TRBV28 . CASSPRGGHSYEQYF TGTGCCAGCAGTCCCAGAGGGGGTCACTCCTACGAGCAGTACTTC
. TRBJ1-1 TRBV28 . CASTPAHLNTEAFF TGTGCCAGCACTCCCGCACATTTGAACACTGAAGCTTTCTTT
. TRBJ1-3 TRBV5-1 . CASSLRQATRENTIYF TGCGCCAGCAGCTTACGACAGGCGACTCGCGAAAACACCATATATTTT
. TRBJ2-1 TRBV5-1 once CASSLALALVREQFF TGCGCCAGCAGCTTGGCACTAGCTCTGGTCCGGGAGCAGTTCTTC
TRBD1 TRBJ2-3 TRBV2 once CASSGQGGTDTQYF TGTGCCAGCAGTGGACAGGGCGGGACAGATACGCAGTATTTT
. TRBJ1-6 TRBV5-5 . CASSLASSPLHF TGTGCCAGCAGCTTGGCCAGTTCACCCCTCCACTTT
TRBD1 TRBJ1-4 TRBV7-9 . CASSQQGAGEKLFF TGTGCCAGCAGTCAACAGGGGGCCGGTGAAAAACTGTTTTTT
. TRBJ2-3 TRBV5-1 few CASRFQGTTDTQYF TGCGCCAGCAGGTTCCAGGGAACCACAGATACGCAGTATTTT
. TRBJ2-5 TRBV9 . CASSVAIGQPETQYF TGTGCCAGCAGCGTAGCTATTGGACAACCAGAGACCCAGTACTTC
. TRBJ1-5 TRBV4-1 . CASSLAPGSNQPQHF TGCGCCAGCAGCCTAGCTCCGGGAAGCAATCAGCCCCAGCATTTT
. TRBJ2-3 TRBV20-1 . CSASITDTQYF TGCAGTGCTAGCATCACAGATACGCAGTATTTT
. TRBJ2-7 TRBV27 . CASSPGTINEQYF TGTGCCAGCAGCCCCGGGACAATTAACGAGCAGTACTTC
TRBD1 TRBJ1-6 TRBV30 . CAWSGQGISPLHF TGTGCCTGGAGCGGACAGGGAATTTCACCCCTCCACTTT
. TRBJ2-2 TRBV5-1 . CASSSGQLRGLFF TGCGCCAGCAGCTCAGGGCAGCTCAGGGGGCTGTTTTTT